This T cell receptor (beta chain) came from a study of T cells in Graves' hyperthyroidism and ophthalmopathy. Overall study context: Before treatment of any kind, peripheral blood was taken at initial diagnosis.

Among the patients, aged 18 to 65, hyperthyroidism was newly diagnosed and had lasted under 2 months. Not enrolled were patients with uncontrolled infection, other autoimmune disease, pregnancy or lactation. The source of the PBMCs was around 9 ml of fresh peripheral blood. RNA transcripts gave rise to amplified TCR beta CDR3 regions. An initial round of RT-PCR targeting the TCR CDR3 relied on the HTBI primer set. Using its own MiXCR run on the multiplex PCR reads, TCRdb lists one record per CDR3 protein. This sample carries about 360,000 distinct CDR3 sequences, about a fifth of them seen once, and the ten largest clones take 3% to 4%. The V gene's germline CDR1 is MNHEY and CDR2 SMNVEV (reference sequence). V lost 5 bases and J 5 bases, leaving 18 bases between the germline ends. The CDR3 has 15 residues.

The receptor comes from a woman aged 18-29 years with Graves' hyperthyroidism. This rearrangement joins TRBV27 to TRBJ1-1, with a tentative D call TRBD1 (5 bases). Sequencing used blood. The CDR3 spells CASSLRGRGATEAFF. CDR3 nucleotides: TGTGCCAGCAGTCTCCGTGGGAGGGGTGCGACTGAAGCTTTCTTT.